The entry below describes one T cell receptor beta chain. V shed 7 bases and J 5 bases; nucleotides not matched to a gene: 10. Per germline, CDR1 SNHLY and CDR2 FYNNEI. The CDR3 contains 15 residues. Clones were sequenced by immunoSEQ multiplex PCR, and TCRdb holds only the in-frame ones, with some missing. The sample consists of around 83,000 clones, around 94% of them appearing once. The data stem from a study of technical replicates of blood from four donors. The specimen was T cells isolated from PBMCs. This TCR came from a human donor in good health. The rearrangement uses TRBV2 and TRBJ2-2, with 7 bases fitting TRBD1. CDR3 DNA sequence: TGTGCCAGCATTTTAGACAGGGAAGGAACCGGGGAGCTGTTTTTT. Protein product: CASILDREGTGELFF.